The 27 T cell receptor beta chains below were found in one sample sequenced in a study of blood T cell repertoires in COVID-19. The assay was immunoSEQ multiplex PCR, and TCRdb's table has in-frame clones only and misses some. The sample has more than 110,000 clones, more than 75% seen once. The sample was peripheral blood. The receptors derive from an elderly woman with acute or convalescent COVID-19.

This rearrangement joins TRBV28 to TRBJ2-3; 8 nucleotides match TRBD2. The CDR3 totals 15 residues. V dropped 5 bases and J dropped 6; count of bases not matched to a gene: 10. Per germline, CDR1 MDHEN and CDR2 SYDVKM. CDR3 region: CASSNRGGKRDTQYF. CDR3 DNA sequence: TGTGCCAGCAGTAACCGGGGGGGGAAGCGGGATACGCAGTATTTT.

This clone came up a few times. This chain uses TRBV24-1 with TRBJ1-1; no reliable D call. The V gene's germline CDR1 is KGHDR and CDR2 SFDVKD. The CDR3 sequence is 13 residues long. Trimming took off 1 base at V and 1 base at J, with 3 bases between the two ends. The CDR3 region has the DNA TGTGCCACCAGTGATTTTAGGAACACTGAAGCTTTCTTT. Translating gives CATSDFRNTEAFF.

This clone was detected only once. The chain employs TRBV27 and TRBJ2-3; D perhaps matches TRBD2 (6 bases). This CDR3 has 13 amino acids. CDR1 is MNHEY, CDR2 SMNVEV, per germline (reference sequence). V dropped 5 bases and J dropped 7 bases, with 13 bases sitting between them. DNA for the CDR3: TGTGCCAGCAGTCTGCGGGACTCACATACGCAGTATTTT. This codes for CASSLRDSHTQYF.

Here the CDR3 DNA reads TGCGCCAGCAGCCAAGGGGGACAGCCCCGGGGCTACACCTTC. Translated, it gives CASSQGGQPRGYTF. The gene calls are TRBV4-1 and TRBJ1-2, with 7 bases aligning to TRBD1. Germline V gene sequence: CDR1 MGHRA, CDR2 YSYEKL. CDR3 length equals 14 residues. The V segment lost 1 base and the J segment 8 bases; nucleotides outside the gene matches: 7.

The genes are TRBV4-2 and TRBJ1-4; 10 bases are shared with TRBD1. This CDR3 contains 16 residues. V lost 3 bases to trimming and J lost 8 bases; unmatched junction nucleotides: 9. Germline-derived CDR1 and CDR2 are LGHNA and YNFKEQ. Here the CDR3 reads CASSQPHGTGVEKLFF. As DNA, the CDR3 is TGTGCCAGCAGCCAGCCGCACGGGACAGGGGTCGAAAAACTGTTTTTT.

DNA of the CDR3: TGTGCCAGCAGCCCTGGCGGGGGCTCTGGGGCCAACGTCCTGACTTTC. It is translated as CASSPGGGSGANVLTF. The V and J genes are TRBV7-2 and TRBJ2-6, with TRBD2 matching over 7 bases. CDR1 is SGHTA, CDR2 FQGNSA, per germline. The CDR3 loop spans 16 amino acids. After removal of 5 bases from V and 0 bases from J, the junction contained 4 bases not matched to a gene. The full variable domain, with the rest looked up from reference TRBV7-2 and TRBJ2-6, is GAGVSQSPSNKVTEKGKDVELRCDPISGHTALYWYRQSLGQGLEFLIYFQGNSAPDKSGLPSDRFSAERTGGSVSTLTIQRTQQEDSAVYLCASSPGGGSGANVLTFGAGSRLTVL.

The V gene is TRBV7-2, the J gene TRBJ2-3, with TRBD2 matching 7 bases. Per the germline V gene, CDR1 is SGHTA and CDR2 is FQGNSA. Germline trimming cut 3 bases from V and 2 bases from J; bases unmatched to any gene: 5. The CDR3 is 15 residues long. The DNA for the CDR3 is TGTGCCAGCAGCTTCGGGCGGGGGTCCACAGATACGCAGTATTTT. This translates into CASSFGRGSTDTQYF.

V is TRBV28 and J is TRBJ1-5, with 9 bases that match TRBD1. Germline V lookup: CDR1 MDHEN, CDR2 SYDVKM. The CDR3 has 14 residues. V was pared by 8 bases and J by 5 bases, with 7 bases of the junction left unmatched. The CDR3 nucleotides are TGTGCCAGCGTTGACAGGGGGTTTTATCAGCCCCAGCATTTT. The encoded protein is CASVDRGFYQPQHF.

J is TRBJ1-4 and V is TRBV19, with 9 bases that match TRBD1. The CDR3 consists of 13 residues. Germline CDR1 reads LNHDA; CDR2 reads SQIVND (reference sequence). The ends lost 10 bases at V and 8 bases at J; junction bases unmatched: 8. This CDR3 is CATSDRGREKLFF. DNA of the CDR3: TGTGCCACCTCGGACAGGGGTCGGGAAAAACTGTTTTTT.

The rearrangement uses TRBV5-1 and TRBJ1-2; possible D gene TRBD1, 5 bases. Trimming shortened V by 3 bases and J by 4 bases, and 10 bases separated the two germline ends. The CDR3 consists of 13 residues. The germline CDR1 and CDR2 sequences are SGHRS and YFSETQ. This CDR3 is CASSWRGPYGYTF. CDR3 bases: TGCGCCAGCAGCTGGCGGGGCCCCTATGGCTACACCTTC.

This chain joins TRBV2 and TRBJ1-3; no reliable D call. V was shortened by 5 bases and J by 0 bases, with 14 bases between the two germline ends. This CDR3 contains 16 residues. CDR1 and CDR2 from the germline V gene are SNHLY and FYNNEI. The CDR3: CASSLRPTVSGNTIYF. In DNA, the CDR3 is TGTGCCAGCAGTCTCCGCCCCACAGTCTCTGGAAACACCATATATTTT.

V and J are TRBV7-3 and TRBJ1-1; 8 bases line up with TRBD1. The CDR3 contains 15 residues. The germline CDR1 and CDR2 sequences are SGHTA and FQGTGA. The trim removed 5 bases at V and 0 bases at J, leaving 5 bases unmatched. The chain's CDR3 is CASSRQGAVNTEAFF. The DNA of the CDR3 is TGTGCCAGCAGCCGGCAGGGGGCCGTGAACACTGAAGCTTTCTTT.

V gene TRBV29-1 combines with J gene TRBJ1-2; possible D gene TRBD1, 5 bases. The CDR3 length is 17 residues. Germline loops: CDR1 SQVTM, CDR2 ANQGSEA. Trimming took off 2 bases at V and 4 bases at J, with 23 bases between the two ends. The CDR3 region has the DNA TGCAGCGTTGAATTCCGGCTAGAGCCCGGGGGGGGCTATGGCTACACCTTC. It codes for CSVEFRLEPGGGYGYTF. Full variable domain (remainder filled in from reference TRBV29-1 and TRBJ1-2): SAVISQKPSRDICQRGTSLTIQCQVDSQVTMMFWYRQQPGQSLTLIATANQGSEATYESGFVIDKFPISRPNLTFSTLTVSNMSPEDSSIYLCSVEFRLEPGGGYGYTFGSGTRLTVV.

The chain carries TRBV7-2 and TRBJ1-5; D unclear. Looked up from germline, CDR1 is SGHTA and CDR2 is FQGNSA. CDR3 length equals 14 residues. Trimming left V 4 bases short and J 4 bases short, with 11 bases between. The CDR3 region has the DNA TGTGCCAGCAGCTCCCGGGCGGGGAATCAGCCCCAGCATTTT. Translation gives CASSSRAGNQPQHF. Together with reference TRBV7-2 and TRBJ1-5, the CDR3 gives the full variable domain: GAGVSQSPSNKVTEKGKDVELRCDPISGHTALYWYRQSLGQGLEFLIYFQGNSAPDKSGLPSDRFSAERTGGSVSTLTIQRTQQEDSAVYLCASSSRAGNQPQHFGDGTRLSIL.

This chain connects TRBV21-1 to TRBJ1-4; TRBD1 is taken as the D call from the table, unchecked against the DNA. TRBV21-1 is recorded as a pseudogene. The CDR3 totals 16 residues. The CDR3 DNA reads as TGTGCCAGCAGCAACGCTTACCGGGACAGGGATGAAAAACTGTTTTTT. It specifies CASSNAYRDRDEKLFF.

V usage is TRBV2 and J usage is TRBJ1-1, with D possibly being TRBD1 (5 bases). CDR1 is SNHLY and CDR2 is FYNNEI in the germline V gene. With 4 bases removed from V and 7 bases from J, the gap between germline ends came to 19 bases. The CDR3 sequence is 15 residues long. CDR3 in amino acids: CASSAPGLVRVEAFF. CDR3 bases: TGTGCCAGCAGTGCCCCGGGACTTGTCCGAGTTGAAGCTTTCTTT. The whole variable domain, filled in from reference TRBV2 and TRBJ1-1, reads EPEVTQTPSHQVTQMGQEVILRCVPISNHLYFYWYRQILGQKVEFLVSFYNNEISEKSEIFDDQFSVERPDGSNFTLKIRSTKLEDSAMYFCASSAPGLVRVEAFFGQGTRLTVV.

The CDR3 loop is CASSYQGATNEKLFF. CDR3 DNA: TGTGCCAGCAGTTACCAGGGTGCAACTAATGAAAAACTGTTTTTT. V usage is TRBV6-6 and J usage is TRBJ1-4; D might be TRBD1 (5 bases). Deletions cut 2 bases from V and 0 bases from J, with 7 bases between. Per germline, CDR1 MNHNY and CDR2 SVGAGI (reference sequence). CDR3 length equals 15 residues.

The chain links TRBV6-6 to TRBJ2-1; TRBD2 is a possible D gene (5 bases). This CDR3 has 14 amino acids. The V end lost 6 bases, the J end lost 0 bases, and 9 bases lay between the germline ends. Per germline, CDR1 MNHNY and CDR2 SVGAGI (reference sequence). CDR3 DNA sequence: TGTGCCAGCAGCTCGGACTCCTCCTACAATGAGCAGTTCTTC. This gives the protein CASSSDSSYNEQFF.

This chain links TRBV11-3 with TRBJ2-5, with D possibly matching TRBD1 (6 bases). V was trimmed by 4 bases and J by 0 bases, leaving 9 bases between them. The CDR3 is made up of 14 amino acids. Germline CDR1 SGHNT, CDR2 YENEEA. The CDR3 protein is CASSSWTDQETQYF. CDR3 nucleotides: TGTGCCAGCAGCTCATGGACAGACCAAGAGACCCAGTACTTC.

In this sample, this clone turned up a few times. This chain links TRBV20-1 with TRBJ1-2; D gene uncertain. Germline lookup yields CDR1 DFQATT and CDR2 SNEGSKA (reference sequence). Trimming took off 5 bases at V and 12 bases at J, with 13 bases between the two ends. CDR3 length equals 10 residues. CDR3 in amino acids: CSAPRFYHTF. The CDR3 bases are TGCAGTGCTCCGAGGTTCTATCACACCTTC.

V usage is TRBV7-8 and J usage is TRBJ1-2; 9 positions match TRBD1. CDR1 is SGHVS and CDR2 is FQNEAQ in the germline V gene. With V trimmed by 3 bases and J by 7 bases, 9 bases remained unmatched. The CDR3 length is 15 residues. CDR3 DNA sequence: TGTGCCAGCAGCTTGACACAGGGGGCGATTCGTGGCTACACCTTC. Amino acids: CASSLTQGAIRGYTF. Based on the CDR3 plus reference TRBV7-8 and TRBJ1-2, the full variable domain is GAGVSQSPRYKVAKRGQDVALRCDPISGHVSLFWYQQALGQGPEFLTYFQNEAQLDKSGLPSDRFFAERPEGSVSTLKIQRTQQEDSAVYLCASSLTQGAIRGYTFGSGTRLTVV.

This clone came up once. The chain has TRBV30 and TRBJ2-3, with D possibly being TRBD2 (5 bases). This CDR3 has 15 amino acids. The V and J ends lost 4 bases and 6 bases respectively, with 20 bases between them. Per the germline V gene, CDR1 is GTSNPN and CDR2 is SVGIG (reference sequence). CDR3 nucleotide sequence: TGTGCCTGGACCCTAGCTGGGGTCCTTTTGGATACGCAGTATTTT. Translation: CAWTLAGVLLDTQYF. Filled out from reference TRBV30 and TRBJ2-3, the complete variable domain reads SQTIHQWPATLVQPVGSPLSLECTVEGTSNPNLYWYRQAAGRGLQLLFYSVGIGQISSEVPQNLSASRPQDRQFILSSKKLLLSDSGFYLCAWTLAGVLLDTQYFGPGTRLTVL.

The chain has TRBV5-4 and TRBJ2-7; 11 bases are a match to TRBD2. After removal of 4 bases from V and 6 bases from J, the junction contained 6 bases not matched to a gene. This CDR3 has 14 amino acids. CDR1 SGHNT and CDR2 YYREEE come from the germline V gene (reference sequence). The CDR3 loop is CASSGGTSGAEQYF. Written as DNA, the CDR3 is TGTGCCAGCAGCGGCGGGACTAGCGGAGCCGAGCAGTACTTC.

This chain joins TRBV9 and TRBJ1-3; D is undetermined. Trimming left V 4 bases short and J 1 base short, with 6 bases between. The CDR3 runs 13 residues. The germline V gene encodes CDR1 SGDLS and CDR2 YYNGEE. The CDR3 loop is CASSPHSGNTIYF. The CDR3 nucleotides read TGTGCCAGCAGCCCCCATTCTGGAAACACCATATATTTT. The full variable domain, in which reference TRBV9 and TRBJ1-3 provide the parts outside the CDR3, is DSGVTQTPKHLITATGQRVTLRCSPRSGDLSVYWYQQSLDQGLQFLIQYYNGEERAKGNILERFSAQQFPDLHSELNLSSLELGDSALYFCASSPHSGNTIYFGEGSWLTVV.

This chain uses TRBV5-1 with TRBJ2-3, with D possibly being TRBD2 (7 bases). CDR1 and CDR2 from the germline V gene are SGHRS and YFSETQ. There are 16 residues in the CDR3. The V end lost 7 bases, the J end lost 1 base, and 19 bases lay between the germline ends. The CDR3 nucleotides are TGCGCCAGCCAATCCCGGCCGGGGGGCGGCACAGATACGCAGTATTTT. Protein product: CASQSRPGGGTDTQYF.

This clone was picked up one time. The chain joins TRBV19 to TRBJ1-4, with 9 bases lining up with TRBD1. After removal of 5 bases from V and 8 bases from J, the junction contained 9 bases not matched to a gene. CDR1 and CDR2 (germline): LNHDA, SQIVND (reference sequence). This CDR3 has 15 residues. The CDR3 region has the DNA TGTGCCAGTAGTCCATACAGGGGGCAGTTCGAAAAACTGTTTTTT. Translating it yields CASSPYRGQFEKLFF.

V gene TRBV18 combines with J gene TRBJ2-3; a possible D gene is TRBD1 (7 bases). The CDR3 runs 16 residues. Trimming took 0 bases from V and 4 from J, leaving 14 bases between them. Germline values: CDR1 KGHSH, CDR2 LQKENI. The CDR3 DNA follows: TGTGCCAGCTCACCACCGAACAGGGGAGGCGCAGATACGCAGTATTTT. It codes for CASSPPNRGGADTQYF.